What follows are 32 T cell receptor beta chains derived from one specimen sequenced in a study of blood T cell repertoires in COVID-19. The table came from immunoSEQ multiplex PCR; TCRdb's copy has only in-frame clones and leaves some out. The data hold 150,000 to 180,000 clones, with just under 85% observed a single time. Sequenced sample: peripheral blood. The receptor set was obtained from a woman aged 55-69 years with acute or convalescent COVID-19.

This chain links TRBV6-5 with TRBJ1-5, with 8 bases aligning to TRBD1. The V segment lost 7 bases and the J segment 5 bases; nucleotides outside the gene matches: 10. Germline V gene sequence: CDR1 MNHEY, CDR2 SVGAGI. The CDR3 sequence is 15 residues long. The CDR3 region is CASTPETGAHQPQHF. The DNA of the CDR3 is TGTGCCAGCACCCCAGAGACAGGGGCGCATCAGCCCCAGCATTTT.

The chain carries TRBV30 and TRBJ1-5; 9 nucleotides align to TRBD1. CDR3 length: 14 amino acids. The V and J ends lost 6 bases and 5 bases, in that order; junction bases with no gene match: 8. CDR1 is GTSNPN and CDR2 is SVGIG in the germline V gene (reference sequence). This chain's CDR3 is CACARTGVHQPQHF. CDR3 sequence (DNA): TGTGCCTGTGCCAGGACAGGGGTTCATCAGCCCCAGCATTTT.

This chain connects TRBV7-2 to TRBJ1-2; a weak D match, TRBD1 (5 bases). Trimming pared 5 bases from V and 10 bases from J, leaving 14 bases between. Germline V CDR1 and CDR2: SGHTA, FQGNSA. The CDR3 extends over 12 amino acids. CDR3 in amino acids: CASSVFFGAYTF. CDR3 nucleotides: TGTGCCAGCAGCGTTTTCTTTGGGGCCTACACCTTC.

In regard to this clone: Other DNA sequences within the sample encode an identical CDR3. The chain joins TRBV6-2 or TRBV6-3 to TRBJ1-2; D uncertain. V gave up 0 bases and J gave up 8 bases, with 10 bases separating them. This CDR3 comprises 13 residues. Germline V gene lookup returns CDR1 MNHEY and CDR2 SVGEGT. The CDR3 region has the DNA TGTGCCAGCAGTTACTCGGGAGGGAGCGGCTACACCTTC. Its translation is CASSYSGGSGYTF.

V and J are TRBV2 and TRBJ2-7, with 10 bases fitting TRBD1. Trimming at V came to 6 bases and at J to 1 base, leaving 3 bases not matched to a gene. Per the germline V gene, CDR1 is SNHLY and CDR2 is FYNNEI. This CDR3 comprises 14 residues. In DNA, the CDR3 is TGTGCCAGCAGGGGACAGGGGACTTCCTACGAGCAGTACTTC. Protein: CASRGQGTSYEQYF.

CDR3 amino acids: CASNTQGAANEKLFF. The CDR3 DNA is TGTGCCAGTAATACGCAGGGGGCCGCTAATGAAAAACTGTTTTTT. The V gene is TRBV19, the J gene TRBJ1-4, with 8 bases matching TRBD1. The trim removed 7 bases at V and 3 bases at J, leaving 7 bases unmatched. CDR1 is LNHDA, CDR2 SQIVND, per germline (reference sequence). CDR3 length: 15 residues.

The chain couples TRBV6-1 to TRBJ2-4, with 7 nucleotides matching TRBD2. Germline CDR1 is MNHNS and CDR2 is SASEGT. CDR3 size: 17 residues. The ends lost 2 bases at V and 0 bases at J; junction bases unmatched: 7. The CDR3 DNA sequence: TGTGCCAGCAGTGAATCCGGGACTACCTTAGCCAAAAACATTCAGTACTTC. This gives the protein CASSESGTTLAKNIQYF.

This chain uses TRBV7-3 with TRBJ2-3; 8 nucleotides agree with TRBD2. V was pared by 2 bases and J by 2 bases, with 6 bases of the junction left unmatched. Germline-derived CDR1 and CDR2 are SGHTA and FQGTGA. The CDR3 is 16 amino acids. DNA for the CDR3: TGTGCCAGCAGCTTATCCCCTAGCGGGTACACAGATACGCAGTATTTT. Translating gives CASSLSPSGYTDTQYF.

The chain joins TRBV19 to TRBJ1-2; no clear D gene. The germline V gene encodes CDR1 LNHDA and CDR2 SQIVND (reference sequence). CDR3 length: 12 amino acids. Trimming pared 5 bases from V and 7 bases from J, leaving 11 bases between. The CDR3 loop is CASSDILPGYTF. The CDR3 DNA reads as TGTGCCAGTAGTGACATCCTCCCTGGCTACACCTTC.

The genes are TRBV19 and TRBJ1-1; no reliable D call. Germline CDR1 LNHDA, CDR2 SQIVND (reference sequence). V was cut by 5 bases and J by 4 bases, with 14 bases left in between. The CDR3 covers 14 residues. CDR3 region: CASSYSGRGTEAFF. For the CDR3, the DNA is TGTGCCAGTAGTTATTCGGGCCGGGGCACTGAAGCTTTCTTT.

This chain links TRBV24-1 with TRBJ2-3; the D gene is possibly TRBD2 (5 bases). Germline V lookup: CDR1 KGHDR, CDR2 SFDVKD. This CDR3 contains 15 residues. V lost 5 bases and J lost 1, with 12 bases in between. The CDR3 sequence is CATSAGVAGTDTQYF. The CDR3 DNA reads as TGTGCCACCAGTGCCGGGGTAGCCGGCACAGATACGCAGTATTTT.

The gene calls are TRBV7-9 and TRBJ1-4; 7 bases map to TRBD1. This CDR3 spans 14 amino acids. CDR1 and CDR2 from the germline V gene are SEHNR and FQNEAQ (reference sequence). V gave up 3 bases and J gave up 8 bases; unmatched junction bases: 6. The CDR3 sequence is CASSLAGGREKLFF. The DNA for the CDR3 is TGTGCCAGCAGCTTGGCAGGGGGACGGGAAAAACTGTTTTTT. The full variable domain, its missing parts supplied by reference TRBV7-9 and TRBJ1-4, is DTGVSQNPRHKITKRGQNVTFRCDPISEHNRLYWYRQTLGQGPEFLTYFQNEAQLEKSRLLSDRFSAERPKGSFSTLEIQRTEQGDSAMYLCASSLAGGREKLFFGSGTQLSVL.

V and J are TRBV5-5 and TRBJ2-5; 14 positions agree with TRBD2. CDR3 length: 16 residues. In germline, CDR1 is SGHKS, CDR2 YYEKEE (reference sequence). The V gene end was trimmed by 2 bases and the J gene end by 5 bases; junction bases not matched to a gene: 5. The CDR3 DNA reads TGTGCCAGCAGCTTCGGACTAGCGGGGGGATGGGAGACCCAGTACTTC. This gives the protein CASSFGLAGGWETQYF.

This chain uses TRBV6-5 with TRBJ2-6, with D possibly being TRBD2 (5 bases). From germline, CDR1 is MNHEY and CDR2 SVGAGI. This CDR3 is 15 amino acids long. V was shortened by 7 bases and J by 0 bases, with 10 bases between the two germline ends. Here the CDR3 reads CASTGKSSGANVLTF. The DNA for the CDR3 is TGTGCCAGCACCGGGAAAAGCTCTGGGGCCAACGTCCTGACTTTC.

In its sample, this clone was seen a few times. The chain recombines TRBV7-9 with TRBJ2-7, with TRBD1 matching 7 bases. The CDR3 extends over 14 amino acids. The trim removed 1 base at V and 3 bases at J, leaving 3 bases unmatched. Germline CDR1 is SEHNR and CDR2 is FQNEAQ (reference sequence). This CDR3 reads CASSLVQGYYEQYF. The CDR3 bases are TGTGCCAGCAGCTTAGTACAGGGGTACTACGAGCAGTACTTC.

The chain couples TRBV30 to TRBJ2-7, with D perhaps TRBD2 (5 bases). V gave up 2 bases and J gave up 6 bases, with 8 bases separating them. Germline-derived CDR1 and CDR2 are GTSNPN and SVGIG (reference sequence). The CDR3 loop spans 11 amino acids. Here the CDR3 DNA reads TGTGCCTGGAGTCTAGCAGGCGAGCAGTACTTC. Translation: CAWSLAGEQYF.

The V gene is TRBV3-1 (or the pseudogene TRBV3-2), the J gene TRBJ1-6; D unresolved. Trimming removed 1 base at V and 14 bases at J, with 12 bases between. There are 13 residues in the CDR3. Germline V CDR1 and CDR2: LGHDT, YNNKEL (reference sequence). This CDR3 reads CASSQVTASTLHF. As DNA, the CDR3 is TGTGCCAGCAGCCAAGTTACAGCCTCCACCCTCCACTTT.

The rearrangement links TRBV21-1 to TRBJ1-1; no DNA check was done on the table's D call, TRBD1. TRBV21-1 is tagged as a pseudogene. This CDR3 comprises 16 residues. The CDR3 is CASSRGQGRGNTEAFF. As DNA, the CDR3 is TGTGCCAGCAGCAGGGGGCAGGGCCGAGGGAACACTGAAGCTTTCTTT.

V usage is TRBV3-1 (or the pseudogene TRBV3-2) and J usage is TRBJ1-2; 11 bases match TRBD1. The CDR3 is 15 residues long. Germline CDR1 and CDR2: LGHDT and YNNKEL (reference sequence). V lost 3 bases to trimming and J lost 5 bases; unmatched junction nucleotides: 5. CDR3 DNA sequence: TGTGCCAGCAGCCATGAGGGACAGGGGGAATATGGCTACACCTTC. Translation: CASSHEGQGEYGYTF.

Notes on this clone: The same CDR3 can be traced to other DNA sequences in this sample. The chain couples TRBV18 to TRBJ1-1; D remains ambiguous. This CDR3 contains 14 residues. Trimming removed 2 bases from V and 1 base from J, with 8 bases in between. Germline V lookup: CDR1 KGHSH, CDR2 LQKENI. The CDR3 nucleotides read TGTGCCAGCTCACCAGTTTCCCGGAACACTGAAGCTTTCTTT. This sequence encodes CASSPVSRNTEAFF.

The V and J genes are TRBV5-1 and TRBJ1-6; possibly TRBD1 for D (5 bases). The CDR3 runs to 17 residues. V was clipped by 4 bases and J by 1 base, with 15 bases between them. Germline values: CDR1 SGHRS, CDR2 YFSETQ. The CDR3 is CASSPGESISYNSPLHF. The CDR3 DNA reads as TGCGCCAGCAGCCCGGGGGAGAGTATATCCTATAATTCACCCCTCCACTTT.

Regarding this clone: Distinct nucleotide sequences in the sample also encode this CDR3. The chain combines TRBV28 with TRBJ1-2, with D possibly matching TRBD1 (6 bases). This CDR3 has 13 residues. CDR1 and CDR2 (germline): MDHEN, SYDVKM. The V end was cut by 2 bases, the J end by 2 bases, with 6 bases between. CDR3: CASSLGQNYGYTF. Written as DNA, the CDR3 is TGTGCCAGCAGTTTAGGACAGAACTATGGCTACACCTTC.

The V call is TRBV3-1 (or the pseudogene TRBV3-2), the J call TRBJ1-2; D not certain. The CDR3 is made up of 12 amino acids. Per the germline V gene, CDR1 is LGHDT and CDR2 is YNNKEL (reference sequence). V lost 4 bases, J lost 4 bases, and 7 bases lay in between. The CDR3 sequence: CASSPGAYGYTF. The CDR3 DNA follows: TGTGCCAGCAGCCCCGGAGCCTATGGCTACACCTTC.

The chain carries TRBV12-3 or TRBV12-4 and TRBJ1-2, with D unresolved. The CDR3 consists of 11 residues. V was shortened by 5 bases and J by 4 bases, with 5 bases between the two germline ends. The CDR3 DNA is TGTGCCAGCAGTACGGGCTATGGCTACACCTTC. It yields the protein CASSTGYGYTF.

The chain joins TRBV6-6 to TRBJ2-3; 10 bases agree with TRBD2. The CDR3 is made up of 15 amino acids. The germline gives CDR1 MNHNY, CDR2 SVGAGI (reference sequence). V lost 4 bases to trimming and J lost 7 bases; unmatched junction nucleotides: 8. CDR3 amino acids: CASSSPGTSEYTQYF. CDR3 sequence (DNA): TGTGCCAGCAGTTCCCCCGGGACTAGCGAATATACGCAGTATTTT.

The rearrangement links TRBV28 to TRBJ2-7; the match to TRBD2 covers 9 bases. Per germline, CDR1 MDHEN and CDR2 SYDVKM. This CDR3 comprises 14 residues. J lost 1 base, V lost 6 bases, and 4 bases had no gene match. In DNA form, the CDR3 reads TGTGCCAGCAGGAAGCGGGGGGTATCCTACGAGCAGTACGTC. It translates to CASRKRGVSYEQYV.

J is TRBJ1-2 and V is TRBV6-5; no definite D call. The CDR3 extends over 13 amino acids. The V end was cut by 8 bases, the J end by 2 bases, with 12 bases between. Germline lookup yields CDR1 MNHEY and CDR2 SVGAGI. The CDR3 here is CASAPPGNYGYTF. The CDR3 DNA sequence: TGTGCCAGCGCCCCTCCGGGAAACTATGGCTACACCTTC.

This sequence joins TRBV10-2 and TRBJ1-5; D gene ambiguous. Trimming left V 6 bases short and J 0 bases short, with 12 bases between. Germline V lookup: CDR1 WSHSY, CDR2 SAAADI. The CDR3 spans 15 residues. CDR3 sequence: CASREQRGSNQPQHF. The CDR3 DNA reads as TGCGCCAGCAGGGAACAACGGGGTAGCAATCAGCCCCAGCATTTT.

This chain uses TRBV3-1 (or the pseudogene TRBV3-2) with TRBJ1-2; 9 bases are shared with TRBD1. Germline V lookup: CDR1 LGHDT, CDR2 YNNKEL (reference sequence). CDR3 length: 14 amino acids. The V and J ends lost 7 bases and 8 bases, in that order; junction bases with no gene match: 11. CDR3 amino acids: CASTPQGTGIGYTF. CDR3 bases: TGTGCCAGCACCCCACAGGGGACAGGGATCGGCTACACCTTC.

The chain combines TRBV10-1 with TRBJ2-7; 7 nucleotides line up with TRBD1. The ends lost 7 bases at V and 1 base at J; junction bases unmatched: 16. The CDR3 sequence is 17 residues long. From germline, CDR1 is WNHNN and CDR2 SYGVQD (reference sequence). CDR3 sequence: CASTNPGDREGSYEQYV. The CDR3 DNA follows: TGCGCCAGCACCAACCCTGGGGACAGAGAGGGGTCCTACGAGCAGTACGTC.

This clone was observed a few times. The V call is TRBV12-5, the J call TRBJ1-2; 10 bases map to TRBD1. The germline gives CDR1 LGHNT, CDR2 FRNRAP. The V gene end was trimmed by 5 bases and the J gene end by 1 base; junction bases not matched to a gene: 16. This CDR3 is 19 amino acids long. The CDR3: CASGPLHGQGEKYNYGYTF. In DNA, the CDR3 is TGTGCTAGTGGTCCGCTTCATGGACAGGGGGAGAAATATAACTATGGCTACACCTTC.

This clone was found once. This chain uses TRBV12-3 or TRBV12-4 with TRBJ2-2; no firm D call. V was clipped by 2 bases and J by 1 base, with 2 bases between them. This CDR3 has 13 amino acids. CDR3 amino acids: CASSLQNTGELFF. The CDR3 bases are TGTGCCAGCAGTTTACAGAACACCGGGGAGCTGTTTTTT.